Described below is a single T cell receptor (beta chain) sequence and its context. Its cognate antigen has yet to be identified. Base quality data are lacking; no much larger clone is found one base away. All of the isolated RNA was reverse transcribed with the High Capacity cDNA Reverse Transcription Kit, so expressed TCRB transcripts were sequenced. Survey-depth immunoSEQ sequencing was performed on stem cell-like memory T cell samples, with an average of about 1.01 million total reads per sample. Sorted cells were lysed in RLT buffer, and RNA was extracted using DNase-treated RNeasy Micro or Mini kits according to cell number. To prevent cross-contamination, each cell subset was processed individually, whereas patient and healthy donor samples were processed jointly. The immunoSEQ multiplex PCR was used to amplify TCRB sequences from cDNA, yielding 87-bp fragments that span the CDR3 region. Amplicons were sequenced on the Illumina HiSeq platform. Regarding the original processing steps: Synthetic template baselines were used to correct PCR bias computationally, reads within Hamming distance 2 were collapsed, and singletons that could not be merged were discarded. By aligning reads against IMGT, V, D and J genes, CDR3 length, and insertions or deletions at six rearrangement sites were assigned. Within each subset, clonotype counts were normalized to sorted cell number, after which true diversity and Gini coefficients were computed with the tcR R package. The overlap coefficient, calculated on TCRB nucleotide sequences, was used to measure repertoire sharing. In TCRdb, the immuneACCESS table is reduced to in-frame sequences with V and J assigned. These tables do not hold every clone; where another copy was compared, an unresolved V gene accounts for under half, and the others remain unexplained. V, J and clone size are those of that table, while D and trimming were read from the DNA. The sample table shows approximately 27,000 clones, and roughly 53% are seen once. 0.3% of the sample goes to the ten largest clones.

A single peripheral blood draw of approximately 110 mL on average was collected from each donor into heparinised tubes. A BD FACSAria II was used to sort naive, central memory, regulatory and stem cell-like memory CD4+ T cells with a panel that included CD45RO, CCR7, CD25, CD127, CD95 and CD27. All sorted populations exceeded 98% purity. Right away, PBMCs were isolated by Lymphoprep density gradient centrifugation and were stained directly, with no culture step. So that batch effects would be minimized, each experiment stained and sorted samples in pairs, pairing one healthy donor with one patient. The CDR3 runs 14 residues from the cysteine to the phenylalanine. The CDR3 DNA has 42 bases and is translated from base 1. The junction shows trimming of 4 bases on V and 3 bases on J, plus 11 bases between the germline ends. CDR1 and CDR2 were assigned from the germline V gene as SGHRS and YFSETQ. This record comes from a study of beta chain features in type 1 diabetes (dated by TCRdb to between 2017 and 2018). Notes on the research overall: Mean age, gender distribution, total cell number and subset yield did not differ between patients and healthy donors. The study compared the TCRB repertoires of sorted circulating CD4+ T cell subsets in recently diagnosed type 1 diabetes patients with those in matched healthy donors. Regulatory and stem cell-like memory subsets were isolated from only 8 patients and roughly 8 healthy donors, whereas naive and central memory subsets came from all 28 donors. A total of just under 110,000,000 sorted cells were examined across all samples, and RNA yield correlated strongly with the number of cells per subset. Points the paper makes about the study in general: The naive, central memory and regulatory TCRB repertoires appeared to resemble one another more closely among patients than among healthy donors. Shorter templates might have been favored by PCR, but patient and control samples were amplified and corrected together, so both groups would have been affected equally by any skew. Type 1 diabetes patients showed a moderate but significant shortening of TCRB CDR3 length in all four CD4+ subsets. At VDJ recombination sites, patients with type 1 diabetes made fewer insertions and deleted more nucleotides, a pattern implying thymic rearrangement abnormalities. Because small numbers of individuals were included in the HLA sub-analyses, any influence of HLA type on TCRB rearrangement was left unresolved. Because cDNA was sequenced instead of genomic DNA, highly expressing activated cells could be over-represented, though the groups showed no difference in activation or CD3 levels.

The V gene is TRBV5-1 and the J gene is TRBJ1-5; matching of 6 bases hints at TRBD1 as the D gene. What was sequenced was stem cell memory CD4+ T cells from blood. The cell subset or site label, read with the paper, signifies: stem cell-like memory CD4+ T cells. The clonotype comes from a man aged 25-45 years with type 1 diabetes. The DNA is as follows: TGCGCCAGCAGCACCGGACAGCCCAATCAGCCCCAGCATTTT. Translated, it reads CASSTGQPNQPQHF.